The rows below give T cell receptor beta chains drawn from one sample of a study of T cell responses to AZD1222 COVID-19 vaccine. Assay: immunoSEQ multiplex PCR; the TCRdb copy retains only in-frame clones and omits some. The profile shows 90,000 to 130,000 clones, approximately 89% of them singletons. This specimen was peripheral blood, taken on day 0 of MenACWY control vaccination. The source of these receptors is an adult in good health. The CDR3 runs from the conserved cysteine through the conserved F or W. The order of the fields is J gene, D gene, V gene, clone size, CDR3 DNA, CDR3 protein. The D gene is left open where the match is weak. Size is omitted from some rows. Given values are once, few, many or a class for expanded clones.

J gene: TRBJ2-7; D gene: TRBD1; V gene: TRBV14; clone size: -; CDR3 DNA: TGTGCCAGCAGCCCCGGGACAGGGCACTACGAGCAGTACTTC; CDR3 protein: CASSPGTGHYEQYF
J gene: TRBJ1-2; D gene: TRBD1; V gene: TRBV10-3; clone size: -; CDR3 DNA: TGTGCCATCGTCACCGGGACAGGGCTGTTCACCTTC; CDR3 protein: CAIVTGTGLFTF
J gene: TRBJ1-6; D gene: TRBD1; V gene: TRBV6-5; clone size: -; CDR3 DNA: TGTGCCAGCAGCCAGGGGGATTCGAGAAATTCACCCCTCCACTTT; CDR3 protein: CASSQGDSRNSPLHF
J gene: TRBJ1-1; D gene: TRBD1; V gene: TRBV6-2/TRBV6-3; clone size: -; CDR3 DNA: TGTGCCAGCAGCCAACAGGGGGGGCCCACTGAAGCTTTCTTT; CDR3 protein: CASSQQGGPTEAFF
J gene: TRBJ1-4; D gene: -; V gene: TRBV2; clone size: -; CDR3 DNA: TGTGCCAGCAAAGGTCCGGGTGGGGAAAAACTGTTTTTT; CDR3 protein: CASKGPGGEKLFF
J gene: TRBJ1-6; D gene: -; V gene: TRBV7-6; clone size: -; CDR3 DNA: TGTGCCAGCAGCTTAAACCCAGGTGATTCACCCCTCCACTTT; CDR3 protein: CASSLNPGDSPLHF
J gene: TRBJ1-6; D gene: -; V gene: TRBV25-1; clone size: -; CDR3 DNA: TGTGCCAGCAGTGATCTGGCAGGGTTGAATTCACCCCTCCACTTT; CDR3 protein: CASSDLAGLNSPLHF
J gene: TRBJ2-2; D gene: -; V gene: TRBV7-2; clone size: -; CDR3 DNA: TGTGCCAGCAGCCGACCCGGGGAGCTGTTTTTT; CDR3 protein: CASSRPGELFF
J gene: TRBJ1-2; D gene: -; V gene: TRBV2; clone size: -; CDR3 DNA: TGTGCCAGCAGTGAAGAGGTCGTGGGTAACTATGGCTACACCTTC; CDR3 protein: CASSEEVVGNYGYTF
J gene: TRBJ2-1; D gene: -; V gene: TRBV2; clone size: -; CDR3 DNA: TGTGCCAGCAGGCCACGGGCCTATTACAATGAGCAGTTCTTC; CDR3 protein: CASRPRAYYNEQFF
J gene: TRBJ1-1; D gene: TRBD1; V gene: TRBV30; clone size: -; CDR3 DNA: TGTGCCTGGGGACAGGGAGGTACTGAAGCTTTCTTT; CDR3 protein: CAWGQGGTEAFF
J gene: TRBJ2-3; D gene: TRBD2; V gene: TRBV24-1; clone size: -; CDR3 DNA: TGTGCCACCAGTGACGTAGCGGGGGGGCTCGCAGATACGCAGTATTTT; CDR3 protein: CATSDVAGGLADTQYF
J gene: TRBJ2-7; D gene: -; V gene: TRBV30; clone size: -; CDR3 DNA: TGTGCCCTCGGGTCAGGGTCCTACGAGCAGTACTTC; CDR3 protein: CALGSGSYEQYF
J gene: TRBJ1-2; D gene: TRBD1; V gene: TRBV27; clone size: -; CDR3 DNA: TGTGCCACCCTACCCCAGGGGGCCTCGTCCTATGGCTACACCTTC; CDR3 protein: CATLPQGASSYGYTF
J gene: TRBJ1-5; D gene: -; V gene: TRBV7-2; clone size: -; CDR3 DNA: TGTGCCAGCAGCTTAGGGGGAAGAGGAAATCAGCCCCAGCATTTT; CDR3 protein: CASSLGGRGNQPQHF
J gene: TRBJ1-2; D gene: -; V gene: TRBV14; clone size: once; CDR3 DNA: TGTGCCAGCAGCATGACTAACTATGGCTACACCTTC; CDR3 protein: CASSMTNYGYTF
J gene: TRBJ2-3; D gene: -; V gene: TRBV28; clone size: -; CDR3 DNA: TGTGCCAGCAGGCAAACTAGACCCATCACAGATACGCAGTATTTT; CDR3 protein: CASRQTRPITDTQYF
J gene: TRBJ1-5; D gene: TRBD1; V gene: TRBV19; clone size: -; CDR3 DNA: TGTGCCAGTAGTGCTCGACAGGGGGTTCGGCAGCCCCAGCATTTT; CDR3 protein: CASSARQGVRQPQHF
J gene: TRBJ1-2; D gene: -; V gene: TRBV7-6; clone size: once; CDR3 DNA: TGTGCCAGCAGCCCCGCCGGAGCGGCCCTTGGCTACACCTTC; CDR3 protein: CASSPAGAALGYTF
J gene: TRBJ2-7; D gene: TRBD2; V gene: TRBV28; clone size: -; CDR3 DNA: TGTGCCAGCAGTTTATCACTAGCGGGGGGGCGGATATACGAGCAGTACTTC; CDR3 protein: CASSLSLAGGRIYEQYF
J gene: TRBJ1-1; D gene: -; V gene: TRBV4-2; clone size: -; CDR3 DNA: TGTGCCAGCAGCCAAGATTTAGGGACTGAAGCTTTCTTT; CDR3 protein: CASSQDLGTEAFF
J gene: TRBJ1-2; D gene: TRBD1; V gene: TRBV10-1; clone size: -; CDR3 DNA: TGCGCCAGCAGCGAGGACAGGGTAAATGGCTACACCTTC; CDR3 protein: CASSEDRVNGYTF
J gene: TRBJ2-2; D gene: -; V gene: TRBV9; clone size: -; CDR3 DNA: TGTGCCAGCAGCGTAGGGCTAGGGGGAGACACCGGGGAGCTGTTTTTT; CDR3 protein: CASSVGLGGDTGELFF
J gene: TRBJ2-2; D gene: TRBD2; V gene: TRBV5-1; clone size: -; CDR3 DNA: TGCGCCAGCAGCCTGACTAGCGGGGACACCGGGGAGCTGTTTTTT; CDR3 protein: CASSLTSGDTGELFF
J gene: TRBJ2-7; D gene: TRBD1; V gene: TRBV27; clone size: -; CDR3 DNA: TGTGCCAGCAGTTTAGGGACAGGACTCTACGAGCAGTACTTC; CDR3 protein: CASSLGTGLYEQYF
J gene: TRBJ2-1; D gene: -; V gene: TRBV9; clone size: -; CDR3 DNA: TGTGCCAGCAGCGTTGGAGACAGGGAGCAGTTCTTC; CDR3 protein: CASSVGDREQFF
J gene: TRBJ2-6; D gene: -; V gene: TRBV6-4; clone size: -; CDR3 DNA: TGTGCCAGCAGTCCCGGACATTTCCTCCCTAGCTCTGGGGCCAACGTCCTGACTTTC; CDR3 protein: CASSPGHFLPSSGANVLTF
J gene: TRBJ1-5; D gene: -; V gene: TRBV30; clone size: -; CDR3 DNA: TGTGCCTGGAGTCTACCCCCAGGGCCCCAGCATTTT; CDR3 protein: CAWSLPPGPQHF
J gene: TRBJ2-7; D gene: -; V gene: TRBV2; clone size: few; CDR3 DNA: TGTGCCAGCGTAGGAGCAGTGAATTACGAGCAGTACTTC; CDR3 protein: CASVGAVNYEQYF
J gene: TRBJ1-1; D gene: -; V gene: TRBV10-3; clone size: -; CDR3 DNA: TGTGCCATCAGGGCCGGGGCAGGGCTTACAAAGGACACTGAAGCTTTCTTT; CDR3 protein: CAIRAGAGLTKDTEAFF
J gene: TRBJ1-1; D gene: -; V gene: TRBV6-5; clone size: -; CDR3 DNA: TGTGCCAGCAGAGACCGAGGCACGAACACTGAAGCTTTCTTT; CDR3 protein: CASRDRGTNTEAFF
J gene: TRBJ1-2; D gene: -; V gene: TRBV9; clone size: -; CDR3 DNA: TGTGCCAGCAGCGGAGGTAGGAAAACAGGGAAGGATGGCTACACCTTC; CDR3 protein: CASSGGRKTGKDGYTF
J gene: TRBJ2-2; D gene: -; V gene: TRBV5-1; clone size: -; CDR3 DNA: TGCGCCAGCAGCGGGGGAGGCAGGGCGGCCACCGGGGAGCTGTTTTTT; CDR3 protein: CASSGGGRAATGELFF
J gene: TRBJ2-3; D gene: -; V gene: TRBV6-4; clone size: -; CDR3 DNA: TGTGCCAGCAGCGTCCAGGGAACAGATACGCAGTATTTT; CDR3 protein: CASSVQGTDTQYF
J gene: TRBJ1-6; D gene: TRBD1; V gene: TRBV19; clone size: -; CDR3 DNA: TGTGCCAGTAAACCGGGACAGGCGATTAATTCACCCCTCCACTTT; CDR3 protein: CASKPGQAINSPLHF
J gene: TRBJ1-5; D gene: TRBD1; V gene: TRBV2; clone size: once; CDR3 DNA: TGTGCCAGTGGGACAGGGCCTAACAATCAGCCCCAGCATTTT; CDR3 protein: CASGTGPNNQPQHF
J gene: TRBJ2-7; D gene: -; V gene: TRBV2; clone size: -; CDR3 DNA: TGTGCCAGCAGTGAAGCGCTTGTCCTTAGCTCCTACGAGCAGTACTTC; CDR3 protein: CASSEALVLSSYEQYF
J gene: TRBJ2-1; D gene: TRBD2; V gene: TRBV20-1; clone size: -; CDR3 DNA: TGCAGTGCTAGTCTACTAGCGGGGATCTACAATGAGCAGTTCTTC; CDR3 protein: CSASLLAGIYNEQFF
J gene: TRBJ1-2; D gene: -; V gene: TRBV13; clone size: -; CDR3 DNA: TGTGCCAGCAGCACCCCACGGACGGCTATTTCTAACTATGGCTACACCTTC; CDR3 protein: CASSTPRTAISNYGYTF
J gene: TRBJ2-4; D gene: -; V gene: TRBV15; clone size: -; CDR3 DNA: TGTGCCACCAGCAGAGATAAGTCAGGCAGGCAAAACATTCAGTACTTC; CDR3 protein: CATSRDKSGRQNIQYF
J gene: TRBJ2-3; D gene: -; V gene: TRBV7-8; clone size: once; CDR3 DNA: TGTGCCAGCAGCTTACGAGATACGCAGTATTTT; CDR3 protein: CASSLRDTQYF
J gene: TRBJ2-2; D gene: TRBD2; V gene: TRBV11-1; clone size: -; CDR3 DNA: TGTGCCAGCAGACGAGGCGCGGGGGGATACACCGGGGAGCTGTTTTTT; CDR3 protein: CASRRGAGGYTGELFF
J gene: TRBJ1-6; D gene: TRBD1; V gene: TRBV6-4; clone size: -; CDR3 DNA: TGTGCCAGCAGCGAAACCCCCGGTGGACAGGGTTTTTCACCCCTCCACTTT; CDR3 protein: CASSETPGGQGFSPLHF
J gene: TRBJ1-2; D gene: TRBD1; V gene: TRBV9; clone size: -; CDR3 DNA: TGTGCCAGCAGCGCGAAGACAGGGCGGGACGGCTACACCTTC; CDR3 protein: CASSAKTGRDGYTF
J gene: TRBJ1-5; D gene: TRBD1; V gene: TRBV25-1; clone size: -; CDR3 DNA: TGTGCCAGCAGTGCGACAGGGATCGGCAGTCAGCCCCAGCATTTT; CDR3 protein: CASSATGIGSQPQHF
J gene: TRBJ1-5; D gene: -; V gene: TRBV4-1; clone size: -; CDR3 DNA: TGCGCCAGCAGCCAACTCTACGGTAGCAATCAGCCCCAGCATTTT; CDR3 protein: CASSQLYGSNQPQHF
J gene: TRBJ2-3; D gene: -; V gene: TRBV10-3; clone size: few; CDR3 DNA: TGTGCCATCAGTGACTCAGATACGCAGTATTTT; CDR3 protein: CAISDSDTQYF
J gene: TRBJ2-3; D gene: TRBD2; V gene: TRBV5-1; clone size: -; CDR3 DNA: TGCGCCAGCAGCTCCGGACTAGCGGGGTCCACAGATACGCAGTATTTT; CDR3 protein: CASSSGLAGSTDTQYF